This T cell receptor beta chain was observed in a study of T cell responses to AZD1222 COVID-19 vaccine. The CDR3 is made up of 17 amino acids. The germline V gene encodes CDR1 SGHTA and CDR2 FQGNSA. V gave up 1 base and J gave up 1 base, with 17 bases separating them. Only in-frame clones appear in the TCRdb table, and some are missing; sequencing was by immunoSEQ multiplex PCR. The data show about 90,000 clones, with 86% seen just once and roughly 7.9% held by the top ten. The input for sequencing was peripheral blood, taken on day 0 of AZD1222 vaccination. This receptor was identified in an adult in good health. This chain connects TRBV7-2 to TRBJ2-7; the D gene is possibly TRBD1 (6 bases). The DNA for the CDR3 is TGTGCCAGCAGCTTAGGTTCCAGGGGCCCACCTTCCTACGAGCAGTACTTC. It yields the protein CASSLGSRGPPSYEQYF.